This T cell receptor (beta chain) was obtained from a study of monozygotic twins with inflammatory bowel disease. It was 3,500 to 4,000 ng of total RNA that each TCR library used. Through template switching, UMIs that included a 6-nucleotide sample barcode were added. From the 5' RACE reads, TCRdb lists one entry per CDR3 protein and no DNA. This sample's table has around 410,000 distinct CDR3 sequences. This CDR3 comprises 16 residues. From germline, CDR1 is LGHNT and CDR2 FRNRAP. The chain is built from TRBV12-5 and TRBJ2-5; TCRdb designates TRBD2, a call that cannot be tested without DNA. The receptor's source is a human donor with ulcerative colitis or Crohn's disease, or a healthy co-twin of an affected twin (not recorded which). The sample taken for sequencing was blood. The CDR3 spells CASGLVLSSGQETQYF.